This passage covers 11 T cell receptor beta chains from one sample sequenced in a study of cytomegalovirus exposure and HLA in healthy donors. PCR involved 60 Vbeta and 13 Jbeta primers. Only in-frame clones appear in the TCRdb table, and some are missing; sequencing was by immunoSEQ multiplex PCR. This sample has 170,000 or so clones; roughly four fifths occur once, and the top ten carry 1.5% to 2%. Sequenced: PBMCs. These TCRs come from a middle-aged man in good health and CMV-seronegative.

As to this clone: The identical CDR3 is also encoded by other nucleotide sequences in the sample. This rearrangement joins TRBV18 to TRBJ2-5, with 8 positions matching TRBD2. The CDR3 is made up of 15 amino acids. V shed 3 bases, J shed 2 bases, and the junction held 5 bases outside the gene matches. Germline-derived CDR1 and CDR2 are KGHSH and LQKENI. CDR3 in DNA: TGTGCCAGCTCACCCCTAGCGGGCTATCAAGAGACCCAGTACTTC. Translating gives CASSPLAGYQETQYF.

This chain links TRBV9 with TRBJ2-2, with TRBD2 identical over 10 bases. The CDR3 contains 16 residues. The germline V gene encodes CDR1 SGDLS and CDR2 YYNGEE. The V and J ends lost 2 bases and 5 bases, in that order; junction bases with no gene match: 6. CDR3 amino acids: CASSVEAGGPTGELFF. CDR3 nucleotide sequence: TGTGCCAGCAGCGTGGAAGCGGGAGGGCCAACCGGGGAGCTGTTTTTT.

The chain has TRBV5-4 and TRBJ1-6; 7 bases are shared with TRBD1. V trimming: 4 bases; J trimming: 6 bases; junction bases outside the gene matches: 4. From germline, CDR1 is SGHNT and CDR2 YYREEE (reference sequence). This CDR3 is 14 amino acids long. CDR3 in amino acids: CASSRQGLNSPLHF. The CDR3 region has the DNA TGTGCCAGCAGCAGACAGGGCCTTAATTCACCCCTCCACTTT.

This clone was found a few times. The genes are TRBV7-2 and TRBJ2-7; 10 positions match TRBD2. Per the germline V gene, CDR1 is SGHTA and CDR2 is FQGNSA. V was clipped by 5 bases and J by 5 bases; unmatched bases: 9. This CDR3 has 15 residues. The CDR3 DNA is TGTGCCAGCAGCCAACTCGCTAGCGGGAGTAACGAGCAGTACTTC. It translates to CASSQLASGSNEQYF.

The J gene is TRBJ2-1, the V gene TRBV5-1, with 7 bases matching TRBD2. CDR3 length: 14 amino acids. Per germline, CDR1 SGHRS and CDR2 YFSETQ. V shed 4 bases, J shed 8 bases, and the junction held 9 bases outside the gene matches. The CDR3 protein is CASSPHLAEDEQFF. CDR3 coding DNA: TGCGCCAGCAGCCCTCACCTAGCGGAGGATGAGCAGTTCTTC.

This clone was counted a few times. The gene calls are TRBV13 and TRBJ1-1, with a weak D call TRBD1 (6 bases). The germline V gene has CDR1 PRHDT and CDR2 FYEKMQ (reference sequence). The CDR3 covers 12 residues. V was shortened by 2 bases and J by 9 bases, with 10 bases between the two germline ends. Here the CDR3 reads CASSLTGHKAFF. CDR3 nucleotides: TGTGCCAGCAGCTTAACGGGACATAAAGCTTTCTTT.

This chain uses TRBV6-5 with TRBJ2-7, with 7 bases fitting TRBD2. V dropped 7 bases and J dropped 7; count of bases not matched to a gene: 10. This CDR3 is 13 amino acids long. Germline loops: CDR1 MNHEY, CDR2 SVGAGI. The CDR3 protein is CASKRGRRGEQYF. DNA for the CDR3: TGTGCCAGCAAGCGGGGTCGGCGAGGGGAGCAGTACTTC.

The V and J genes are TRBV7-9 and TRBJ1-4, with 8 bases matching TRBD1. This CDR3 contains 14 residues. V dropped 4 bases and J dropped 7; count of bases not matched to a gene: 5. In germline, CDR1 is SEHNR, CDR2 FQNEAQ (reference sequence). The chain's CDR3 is CASSYGQGSEKLFF. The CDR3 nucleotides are TGTGCCAGCAGCTATGGACAGGGAAGTGAAAAACTGTTTTTT.

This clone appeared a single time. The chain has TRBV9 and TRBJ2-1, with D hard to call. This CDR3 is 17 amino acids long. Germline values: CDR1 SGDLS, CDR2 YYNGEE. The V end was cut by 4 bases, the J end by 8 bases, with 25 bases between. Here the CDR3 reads CASSTPLLGGPDYEQFF. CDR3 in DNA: TGTGCCAGCAGCACCCCACTACTGGGTGGCCCCGACTATGAGCAGTTCTTC.

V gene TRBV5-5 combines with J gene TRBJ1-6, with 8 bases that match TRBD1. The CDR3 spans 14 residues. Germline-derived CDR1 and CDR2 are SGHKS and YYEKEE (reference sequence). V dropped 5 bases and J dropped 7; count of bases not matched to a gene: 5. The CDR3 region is CASSSGQGNSPLHF. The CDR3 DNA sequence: TGTGCCAGCAGTTCCGGACAGGGCAATTCACCCCTCCACTTT.

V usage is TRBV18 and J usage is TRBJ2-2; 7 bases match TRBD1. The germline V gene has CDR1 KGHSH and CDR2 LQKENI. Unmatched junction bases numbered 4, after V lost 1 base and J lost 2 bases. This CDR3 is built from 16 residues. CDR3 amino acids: CASSPQKGGNTGELFF. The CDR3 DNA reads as TGTGCCAGCTCACCACAGAAAGGGGGCAACACCGGGGAGCTGTTTTTT. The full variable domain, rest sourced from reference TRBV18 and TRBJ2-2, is NAGVMQNPRHLVRRRGQEARLRCSPMKGHSHVYWYRQLPEEGLKFMVYLQKENIIDESGMPKERFSAEFPKEGPSILRIQQVVRGDSAAYFCASSPQKGGNTGELFFGEGSRLTVL.